This passage covers 3 T cell receptor beta chains from one sample sequenced in a study of metastatic and nonmetastatic thyroid tumors. Every patient underwent thyroid surgery untreated. TCRdb ran MiXCR on the PCR reads. The sample shows about 16,000 clones, roughly 20% of them seen only once. The specimen was adjacent normal tissue. The receptors originated from a female donor with papillary thyroid cancer or a benign thyroid nodule (not recorded which). Some clones in this sample may be carry-over from other donors' samples.

V gene TRBV12-3 or TRBV12-4 combines with J gene TRBJ1-6, with D unclear. The V and J ends lost 8 bases and 4 bases respectively, with 12 bases between them. This CDR3 spans 14 amino acids. The CDR3 sequence is CASGSPLYNSPLHF. The CDR3 DNA sequence: TGTGCCAGCGGCAGCCCCCTTTATAATTCACCCCTCCACTTT.

Within the sample, this clone is medium-sized. CDR3 region: CASSWGAGRSYEQYF. CDR3 DNA sequence: TGTGCCAGCAGTTGGGGGGCAGGGCGTTCCTACGAGCAGTACTTC. The chain has TRBV27 and TRBJ2-7, with D possibly called TRBD1 or TRBD2 (6 bases each). The V gene lost 4 bases and the J gene lost 1 base, with 14 bases spanning the gap. CDR1 is MNHEY, CDR2 SMNVEV, per germline (reference sequence). The CDR3 is made up of 15 amino acids.

There are many counts of this clone. The chain recombines TRBV29-1 with TRBJ2-4; D gene unclear. Between the trimmed V and J ends, which lost 6 bases and 0 bases, there was a span of 15 bases. The germline V gene has CDR1 SQVTM and CDR2 ANQGSEA. The CDR3 is 15 residues long. This chain's CDR3 is CSVMPRLGAKNIQYF. The CDR3 nucleotides are TGCAGCGTCATGCCAAGATTGGGAGCCAAAAACATTCAGTACTTC.